This T cell receptor beta chain was found in a study of T cells in Graves' hyperthyroidism and ophthalmopathy (dated 2019 in TCRdb). Broadly, across the study: Peripheral blood samples were taken at initial diagnosis, before any treatment was given. To identify distinguishing TCR V-J signatures, a discovery cohort of about a hundred patients was used, comprising 43 with Graves' ophthalmopathy and about 59 with stable Graves' hyperthyroidism. Prospective prediction of ophthalmopathy was tested in an independent validation cohort of 18 to 20 hyperthyroidism patients and 17 patients who later progressed to ophthalmopathy. The 95 to 100 discovery patients were divided at random into training and test sets in a 7:3 ratio. In six Graves' hyperthyroidism patients, the study also compared T-cell repertoires from thyroid tissue with T-cell repertoires from blood. Following sampling, methimazole starting at 30 mg daily was given to hyperthyroidism patients, and high-dose intravenous methylprednisolone was given to ophthalmopathy patients. The paper describes TCR Vbeta CDR3 sequencing of 120 to 150 peripheral blood samples, made up of roughly 45 ophthalmopathy patients, around 78 hyperthyroidism patients and about 17 progressor patients.

Deletion took 5 bases off V and 2 bases off J, with a span of 13 bases between the germline ends. According to the germline V gene (reference sequence), CDR1 reads SEHNR and CDR2 reads FQNEAQ. The CDR3 numbers 15 residues from cysteine through phenylalanine. The read is trimmed to its CDR3 DNA, 45 bases read in frame from base 1. The TCR beta CDR3 regions were amplified from the RNA transcripts. The first round of RT-PCR for the TCR CDR3 was performed with the HTBI primer set and the Qiagen OneStep RT-PCR kit. Libraries were constructed in a second round of multiplex PCR, after which size selection and purification were carried out. Libraries were sequenced paired-end with 100 bp reads on an Illumina HiSeq2000. As for the original processing: Raw data were processed with SOAPnuke, discarding reads with adapters, uncalled bases, mean Phred below 15, or no exact constant-primer or identifier match. COPE v1.2.5 was used to merge high-quality paired reads, and clonotypes were defined as unique nucleotide sequences. Clonotypes were aligned to IMGT TRBV, TRBD and TRBJ reference segments using MiTCR v1.1. Only V-J combinations with frequency above 0.0001, covering about 99% of repertoires, were analysed. A TCS score was defined as the ratio of F50 (clonal expansion) to E x V (chaos), with BLOSUM62-based TCRdist applied between CDR3 peptides within each V-J. Welch's t-statistics and random forest reduced approximately 520 V-J features to 13, which were used in a naive Bayes classifier (R e1071). The raw public reads went through TCRdb reprocessing: fastp at Q25, MiXCR clone calling, in-frame beta chains kept. Rows matching on CDR3 protein sequence are summarized as one entry with the most common DNA and genes. It is TCRdb's table, rather than the study itself, that gives the V and J calls and clone size. The sample table holds under 400,000 distinct CDR3 sequences, of which 15% to 20% were seen once. Clones ranked in the top ten supply under 55% of the sample.

This clonotype was seen a few times. The antigen it recognizes is unknown. No much larger clone exists at a distance of one base, and base qualities are not known. Stable Graves' hyperthyroidism was defined as the absence of progression to ophthalmopathy over 18 months of follow-up. Hyperthyroidism patients were newly diagnosed, with disease duration under 2 months, and aged 18 to 65 years. Any patient with an uncontrolled infection, another autoimmune disease, pregnancy or lactation was excluded. Diagnoses were established on the basis of clinical symptoms, serum thyroxine and TRAb, thyroid ultrasound, and orbital computed tomography. PBMCs were separated from under 12 ml of fresh peripheral blood using Ficoll-Paque density gradient centrifugation. Total RNA was extracted using Trizol reagent, and RNA quality was assessed on an Agilent 2100 Bioanalyzer. The study at large found these results: In validation, the model predicted progression to ophthalmopathy with over 60% sensitivity and over 72% specificity, a median of approximately 6.5 months before onset. Sample size was not statistically predetermined, and investigators were not blinded to group allocation. In cross-validation, a model built on a 13 V-J signature told ophthalmopathy apart from stable hyperthyroidism with roughly 87% sensitivity and about 81% specificity, and in testing the same model reached 80%/75%. Blood samples also contained most of the expanded thyroid clonotypes (frequency above 0.001), which suggests that blood repertoires may reflect thyroid immune responses.

This receptor was identified in a woman in her forties or fifties with Graves' hyperthyroidism. The rearrangement joined TRBV7-9 to TRBJ2-1, and perhaps TRBD1 as D gene, on 5 matching bases. The sequencing input was blood. Here is the DNA: TGTGCCAGCAGCCGAAGTACAGGAGCCTACAATGAGCAGTTCTTC. Its amino acids are CASSRSTGAYNEQFF.